Each of the 28 T cell receptor beta chains below was sequenced from the same sample in a study of spatial heterogeneity in lung cancer. TCRdb reanalysed the 5' RACE reads using MiXCR and keeps one entry per CDR3 protein. Of 35,000 to 55,000 distinct CDR3 sequences detected, roughly 10% appear once; the ten largest clones hold 30% to 35%. The sample's time point: blood at routine non-recurrence follow-up after resection. Source: PBMCs, taken at follow-up. The source is a male donor with early-stage non-small cell lung cancer.

This clonotype came up many times. This chain links TRBV20-1 with TRBJ2-5; 12 nucleotides line up with TRBD1. The CDR3 consists of 14 residues. Germline CDR1 reads DFQATT; CDR2 reads SNEGSKA (reference sequence). V dropped 3 bases and J dropped 5; count of bases not matched to a gene: 4. In DNA form, the CDR3 reads TGCAGTGCTAGGGGGACAGGGGGCGTGGAGACCCAGTACTTC. Translated, it gives CSARGTGGVETQYF.

This clonotype was counted ten times or more. The rearrangement joins TRBV5-1 to TRBJ1-4; perhaps TRBD1 as D (6 bases). This CDR3 spans 15 amino acids. V was trimmed by 3 bases and J by 8 bases, leaving 17 bases between them. Germline CDR1 is SGHRS and CDR2 is YFSETQ. The CDR3 protein is CASSSSQGNGEKLFF. The CDR3 DNA reads as TGCGCCAGCAGCTCTTCACAGGGAAATGGGGAAAAACTGTTTTTT.

This clonotype was seen at least ten times. A clone one base away is much larger, so this may be a read error. V and J are TRBV6-2 or TRBV6-3 and TRBJ1-1; D unclear. The germline CDR1 and CDR2 sequences are MNHEY and SVGEGT. V lost 6 bases to trimming and J lost 3 bases, with 11 bases between them. The length of the CDR3 is 13 residues. The CDR3 coding sequence is TGTGCCAGCAGCTATCAGGAGGACACTGAAGCTTTCTTT. This gives the protein CASSYQEDTEAFF.

This clonotype has a count of ten or more. The chain recombines TRBV27 with TRBJ2-1; D possibly corresponds to TRBD2 (5 bases). V was pared by 5 bases and J by 3 bases, with 20 bases between. The CDR3 contains 17 residues. Looked up from germline, CDR1 is MNHEY and CDR2 is SMNVEV (reference sequence). The chain's CDR3 is CASSPPPLAFGYNEQFF. DNA for the CDR3: TGTGCCAGCAGTCCACCACCCTTAGCGTTCGGCTACAATGAGCAGTTCTTC.

The sample holds a few counts of this clonotype. V is TRBV27 and J is TRBJ2-1, with 10 bases lining up with TRBD1. Trimming cost V 4 bases and J 7 bases; bases outside gene matches: 10. This CDR3 has 16 residues. The germline gives CDR1 MNHEY, CDR2 SMNVEV (reference sequence). CDR3 coding DNA: TGTGCCAGCAGTTCCACTGGACAGGGGGTATATAATGAGCAGTTCTTC. Residues: CASSSTGQGVYNEQFF.

CDR3 sequence: CASSQEISILGAYEQYF. In DNA form, the CDR3 reads TGCGCCAGCAGCCAAGAGATATCAATATTAGGGGCCTACGAGCAGTACTTC. The chain couples TRBV4-1 to TRBJ2-7, with D perhaps matching TRBD1 (5 bases). The CDR3 spans 17 residues. The V gene's germline CDR1 is MGHRA and CDR2 YSYEKL. Trimming pared 0 bases from V and 2 bases from J, leaving 17 bases between.

Comment on this clonotype: A much larger clone differs from this one at a single base, so this may be a read error. CDR3 protein: CPSSFPQGTKNIQYF. For the CDR3, the DNA is TGTCCCAGCAGCTTCCCCCAGGGTACCAAAAACATTCAGTACTTC. The genes are TRBV11-2 and TRBJ2-4; D is possibly TRBD1 (5 bases). Germline assignment: CDR1 SGHAT and CDR2 FQNNGV. CDR3 length equals 15 residues.

This clonotype was picked up a small number of times. The chain uses TRBV5-1 and TRBJ2-1, with D perhaps TRBD2 (6 bases). Looked up from germline, CDR1 is SGHRS and CDR2 is YFSETQ. Trimming left V 0 bases short and J 0 bases short, with 10 bases between. The length of the CDR3 is 16 residues. The DNA of the CDR3 is TGCGCCAGCAGCTTGGCCGCGGGGAGCTCCTACAATGAGCAGTTCTTC. This codes for CASSLAAGSSYNEQFF.

Many counts were recorded for this clonotype. The chain uses TRBV4-2 and TRBJ1-2, with D possibly being TRBD1 (6 bases). This CDR3 is built from 13 residues. Germline CDR1 is LGHNA and CDR2 is YNFKEQ. Trimming left V 0 bases short and J 6 bases short, with 8 bases between. The CDR3 coding sequence is TGTGCCAGCAGCCAAGATGGGGGCGATGGCTACACCTTC. Translated: CASSQDGGDGYTF.

This clonotype was seen repeatedly, ten times or more. The chain recombines TRBV4-2 with TRBJ1-6, with D maybe TRBD1 (5 bases). With 1 base removed from V and 7 bases from J, the gap between germline ends came to 29 bases. Germline V gene sequence: CDR1 LGHNA, CDR2 YNFKEQ. The CDR3 length is 21 residues. This chain's CDR3 is CASSQVQGMGPYYAANSPLHF. CDR3 nucleotides: TGTGCCAGCAGCCAAGTTCAGGGCATGGGACCATACTACGCCGCGAATTCACCCCTCCACTTT.

V and J are TRBV27 and TRBJ2-7, with TRBD2 matching over 7 bases. The CDR3 has 11 residues. Germline V gene data show CDR1 as MNHEY and CDR2 as SMNVEV (reference sequence). DNA of the CDR3: TGTGCAGCAGGCGGGAGTCAAGAGCAGTACTTC. Translating gives CAAGGSQEQYF.

This clonotype was seen at least ten times. The chain carries TRBV7-3 and TRBJ1-1; D is unresolved. V was clipped by 0 bases and J by 3 bases, with 5 bases between them. Germline loops: CDR1 SGHTA, CDR2 FQGTGA. This CDR3 region has 13 residues. Here the CDR3 reads CASSLTSDTEAFF. CDR3 coding DNA: TGTGCCAGCAGCTTAACTTCAGACACTGAAGCTTTCTTT.

This clonotype was recorded many times. The rearrangement uses TRBV6-2 or TRBV6-3 and TRBJ1-1, with D possibly TRBD1 on 6 matching bases. The CDR3 totals 14 residues. Germline CDR1 MNHEY, CDR2 SVGEGT. V was cut by 6 bases and J by 4 bases, with 15 bases left in between. CDR3 loop: CASSPVTGATEAFF. CDR3 nucleotide sequence: TGTGCCAGCAGCCCCGTAACGGGGGCCACTGAAGCTTTCTTT.

The chain combines TRBV12-3 or TRBV12-4 with TRBJ2-1; D may be TRBD1 (6 bases). The CDR3 is 15 amino acids. The V end lost 1 base, the J end lost 4 bases, and 11 bases lay between the germline ends. CDR3 nucleotide sequence: TGTGCCAGCAGTTTAGAGGGTAGGGGGTACAATGAGCAGTTCTTC. Protein sequence: CASSLEGRGYNEQFF.

The V and J genes are TRBV6-5 and TRBJ2-5, with 10 positions matching TRBD2. J was trimmed by 10 bases and V by 8 bases; bases with no gene match: 13. The germline CDR1 and CDR2 sequences are MNHEY and SVGAGI. This CDR3 spans 14 amino acids. CDR3 loop: CASWPSGGWGDQYF. CDR3 coding DNA: TGTGCCAGCTGGCCTAGCGGGGGCTGGGGCGACCAGTACTTC.

Ten or more counts support this clonotype. The chain uses TRBV7-2 and TRBJ2-1; tentatively, D is TRBD1 (5 bases). Germline lookup yields CDR1 SGHTA and CDR2 FQGNSA. Deletions cut 4 bases from V and 4 bases from J, with 8 bases between. The CDR3 has 13 residues. CDR3 amino acids: CASSYQGYNEQFF. The CDR3 DNA follows: TGTGCCAGCAGCTACCAGGGTTACAATGAGCAGTTCTTC.

This clonotype was seen many times. The V and J genes are TRBV7-9 and TRBJ2-1; D is ambiguous. Per the germline V gene, CDR1 is SEHNR and CDR2 is FQNEAQ (reference sequence). The CDR3 runs 14 residues. V lost 1 base, J lost 3 bases, and 7 bases lay in between. CDR3 coding DNA: TGTGCCAGCAGCTTAGAGGGCCTCTACAATGAGCAGTTCTTC. Translated, it gives CASSLEGLYNEQFF.

This clonotype was detected only a few times. The chain recombines TRBV7-2 with TRBJ2-3, with 8 bases lining up with TRBD2. Per germline, CDR1 SGHTA and CDR2 FQGNSA. With V trimmed by 6 bases and J by 1 base, 6 bases remained unmatched. This CDR3 spans 15 amino acids. DNA of the CDR3: TGTGCCAGCAGACATAGCGGGACCGGCACAGATACGCAGTATTTT. Protein sequence: CASRHSGTGTDTQYF.

CDR3 residues: CASSRPQGDYTF. Written as DNA, the CDR3 is TGTGCCAGCTCTCGGCCCCAGGGTGACTACACCTTC. The chain joins TRBV6-6 to TRBJ1-2; possible D gene TRBD1, 5 bases. CDR3 length: 12 amino acids. In germline, CDR1 is MNHNY, CDR2 SVGAGI (reference sequence). With 8 bases removed from V and 10 bases from J, the gap between germline ends came to 17 bases.

This clonotype occurred many times. The rearrangement uses TRBV19 and TRBJ1-2, with D possibly TRBD1 on 6 matching bases. The CDR3 runs 16 residues. Trimming took off 2 bases at V and 1 base at J, with 14 bases between the two ends. Germline V CDR1 and CDR2: LNHDA, SQIVND (reference sequence). In DNA, the CDR3 is TGTGCCAGTAGTATAATCGCCGGGACACATAACTATGGCTACACCTTC. Translation: CASSIIAGTHNYGYTF.

This clonotype was counted ten times or more. V gene TRBV7-3 combines with J gene TRBJ1-2; a weak D match, TRBD1 (5 bases). The CDR3 runs 13 residues. Germline V gene data show CDR1 as SGHTA and CDR2 as FQGTGA. V was shortened by 5 bases and J by 8 bases, with 15 bases between the two germline ends. The CDR3 nucleotides are TGTGCCAGCAGCCCATTTACAGGAGGCGGCTACACCTTC. Translating it yields CASSPFTGGGYTF. The full variable domain, completed using reference TRBV7-3 and TRBJ1-2, is GAGVSQTPSNKVTEKGKYVELRCDPISGHTALYWYRQSLGQGPEFLIYFQGTGAADDSGLPNDRFFAVRPEGSVSTLKIQRTERGDSAVYLCASSPFTGGGYTFGSGTRLTVV.

This clonotype has a count of ten or more. The chain combines TRBV7-3 with TRBJ1-1; no firm D call. Germline V gene sequence: CDR1 SGHTA, CDR2 FQGTGA. V was shortened by 6 bases and J by 2 bases, with 10 bases between the two germline ends. The CDR3 sequence is 13 residues long. The CDR3 loop is CASSQGGNTEAFF. The CDR3, as DNA: TGTGCCAGCAGTCAAGGCGGCAACACTGAAGCTTTCTTT.

This clonotype showed up just a few times. This chain links TRBV12-3 or TRBV12-4 with TRBJ1-1, with D maybe TRBD1 (6 bases). Trimming pared 7 bases from V and 0 bases from J, leaving 9 bases between. CDR3 length: 13 residues. CDR3 residues: CASNTGLNTEAFF. The CDR3 DNA sequence: TGTGCCAGCAACACAGGGCTGAACACTGAAGCTTTCTTT.

This clonotype was found many times. The CDR3 region has the DNA TGTGCCAGCTCACAGGCGGGGGAGCAGTACTTC. This sequence encodes CASSQAGEQYF. The rearrangement uses TRBV18 and TRBJ2-7; D perhaps matches TRBD2 (6 bases). Trimming removed 4 bases from V and 7 bases from J, with 8 bases in between. The CDR3 has 11 amino acids. Germline V CDR1 and CDR2: KGHSH, LQKENI. The full variable domain, its missing parts supplied by reference TRBV18 and TRBJ2-7, is NAGVMQNPRHLVRRRGQEARLRCSPMKGHSHVYWYRQLPEEGLKFMVYLQKENIIDESGMPKERFSAEFPKEGPSILRIQQVVRGDSAAYFCASSQAGEQYFGPGTRLTVT.

The CDR3 loop reads CASSQGTGDYGYTF. In DNA form, the CDR3 reads TGTGCCAGCAGCCAGGGGACAGGGGACTATGGCTACACCTTC. This rearrangement joins TRBV3-1 to TRBJ1-2; 10 bases align to TRBD1. Germline assignment: CDR1 LGHDT and CDR2 YNNKEL (reference sequence). This CDR3 has 14 amino acids. V lost 3 bases, J lost 3 bases, and 1 base stayed unmatched.

This clonotype was counted only a few times. The chain uses TRBV5-1 and TRBJ2-7; 9 bases are shared with TRBD1. Germline V gene lookup returns CDR1 SGHRS and CDR2 YFSETQ. This CDR3 has 13 amino acids. Germline trimming cut 3 bases from V and 6 bases from J; bases unmatched to any gene: 4. The CDR3 region is CASSYGQGPEQYF. The CDR3 DNA reads TGCGCCAGCAGCTACGGACAGGGGCCCGAGCAGTACTTC.

This clonotype was detected ten times or more. The chain is built from TRBV5-1 and TRBJ2-5, with D perhaps matching TRBD2 (5 bases). There are 11 residues in the CDR3. The V end lost 5 bases, the J end lost 5 bases, and 7 bases lay between the germline ends. The germline gives CDR1 SGHRS, CDR2 YFSETQ. CDR3 residues: CASRGSETQYF. The CDR3 coding sequence is TGCGCCAGCAGGGGGAGTGAGACCCAGTACTTC.

This clonotype occurred many times. The rearrangement joins TRBV12-3 or TRBV12-4 to TRBJ2-1; TRBD2 aligns across 7 bases. The ends lost 6 bases at V and 9 bases at J; junction bases unmatched: 14. CDR3 length equals 15 residues. CDR3 sequence (DNA): TGTGCCAGCAGCCGTTACCCTAGCGGTCGGGGTGAGCAGTTCTTC. This translates into CASSRYPSGRGEQFF.